Listed here is a single T cell receptor beta chain. Its antigen is not known. This entry belongs to a study of cytomegalovirus exposure and HLA in healthy donors. Study background: A later analysis reported the same platform for the 120 validation repertoires and the 666 first-cohort repertoires.

Repertoires were generated with immunoSEQ multiplex PCR, while TCRdb's copy carries only in-frame clones and drops some. The sample holds approximately 180,000 clones, approximately 86% seen once. The V gene's germline CDR1 is SGHRS and CDR2 YFSETQ. The CDR3 covers 15 residues. The V gene end was trimmed by 2 bases and the J gene end by 4 bases; junction bases not matched to a gene: 5. Study-level findings and limits: Cytomegalovirus association was assigned to 170 or so TCR beta chains. In vitro data verified a few CMV-associated chains as specific for CMV antigens. TCR clusters originating in the first cohort tended to co-occur in the roughly 110 validation repertoires, according to a later analysis.

The rearrangement links TRBV5-1 to TRBJ2-7, with 11 bases aligning to TRBD2. The receptor comes from a man younger than 35 in good health and CMV-seropositive. Sequencing was performed on PBMCs. For the CDR3, the DNA is TGCGCCAGCAGCTTTACTAGCGGGAGTTCATACGAGCAGTACTTC. Its protein product is CASSFTSGSSYEQYF.